This T cell receptor beta chain was sequenced for a study of blood T cell repertoires in COVID-19. Generated by immunoSEQ multiplex PCR, the TCRdb table keeps only in-frame clones and is missing some. This table has some 250,000 clones, approximately 86% appearing once. This CDR3 spans 12 amino acids. Germline V gene sequence: CDR1 GTSNPN, CDR2 SVGIG (reference sequence). V lost 4 bases, J lost 7 bases, and 6 bases stayed unmatched. The sequence was collected from a human donor in a cohort sampled during active COVID-19. J is TRBJ2-7 and V is TRBV30, with TRBD2 matching 8 bases. The sample comprised peripheral blood. CDR3 DNA sequence: TGTGCCTGGACCCTCGGGGGGGGAGAGCAGTACTTC. It encodes CAWTLGGGEQYF. The full variable domain, in which reference TRBV30 and TRBJ2-7 provide the parts outside the CDR3, is SQTIHQWPATLVQPVGSPLSLECTVEGTSNPNLYWYRQAAGRGLQLLFYSVGIGQISSEVPQNLSASRPQDRQFILSSKKLLLSDSGFYLCAWTLGGGEQYFGPGTRLTVT.